One and the same sample provided the 9 T cell receptor beta chains below, sequenced in a study of blood T cell repertoires in COVID-19. Clones were sequenced by immunoSEQ multiplex PCR, and TCRdb holds only the in-frame ones, with some missing. This table has about 280,000 clones, 75% to 90% appearing once. The sequenced material came from peripheral blood. All receptors derive from a woman in her thirties or forties who had recovered from COVID-19.

This clone was seen a single time. The V call is TRBV9, the J call TRBJ1-2; perhaps TRBD1 as D (5 bases). This CDR3 contains 15 residues. The V and J ends lost 4 bases and 0 bases respectively, with 13 bases between them. Germline CDR1 reads SGDLS; CDR2 reads YYNGEE. CDR3: CASSSGAGANYGYTF. The CDR3, as DNA: TGTGCCAGCAGCTCAGGAGCGGGGGCTAACTATGGCTACACCTTC. Together with reference TRBV9 and TRBJ1-2, the CDR3 gives the full variable domain: DSGVTQTPKHLITATGQRVTLRCSPRSGDLSVYWYQQSLDQGLQFLIQYYNGEERAKGNILERFSAQQFPDLHSELNLSSLELGDSALYFCASSSGAGANYGYTFGSGTRLTVV.

This chain connects TRBV12-5 to TRBJ2-1; the D gene is possibly TRBD2 (6 bases). V was shortened by 6 bases and J by 5 bases, with 11 bases between the two germline ends. This CDR3 spans 13 amino acids. CDR1 is LGHNT, CDR2 FRNRAP, per germline. Here the CDR3 reads CASGEGLNNEQFF. CDR3 nucleotides: TGTGCTAGTGGGGAGGGCCTAAACAATGAGCAGTTCTTC.

This chain uses TRBV5-5 with TRBJ2-1; no clear D gene. Looked up from germline, CDR1 is SGHKS and CDR2 is YYEKEE (reference sequence). The length of the CDR3 is 15 residues. The V and J ends lost 0 bases and 1 base respectively, with 8 bases between them. The CDR3 DNA follows: TGTGCCAGCAGCTTGGATGAGAATTCCTACAATGAGCAGTTCTTC. As protein: CASSLDENSYNEQFF.

This clone was seen once. The chain carries TRBV19 and TRBJ1-2; TRBD1 matches at 10 bases. The CDR3 totals 16 residues. V dropped 5 bases and J dropped 8; count of bases not matched to a gene: 14. CDR1 LNHDA and CDR2 SQIVND come from the germline V gene (reference sequence). CDR3 protein: CASSPGAPGTGAGYTF. In nucleotides, the CDR3 is TGTGCCAGTAGTCCAGGGGCCCCCGGGACAGGGGCCGGCTACACCTTC.

The chain links TRBV27 to TRBJ2-7; D might be TRBD2 (5 bases). CDR1 is MNHEY, CDR2 SMNVEV, per germline (reference sequence). CDR3 length: 15 residues. V lost 2 bases to trimming and J lost 1 base, with 12 bases between them. The CDR3 here is CASSLRLAGSYEQYF. The CDR3 DNA follows: TGTGCCAGCAGTTTAAGGCTAGCCGGGTCCTACGAGCAGTACTTC.

On this clone: At the DNA level, this CDR3 is encoded by other sequences in the same sample as well. J is TRBJ2-7 and V is TRBV19; 8 nucleotides agree with TRBD2. The CDR3 is 15 amino acids. Germline CDR1 reads LNHDA; CDR2 reads SQIVND (reference sequence). Trimming took 2 bases from V and 3 from J; bases not matched to a gene: 6. This CDR3 is CASSILAGGSYEQYF. The CDR3 DNA reads TGTGCCAGTAGTATACTGGCGGGAGGTAGCTACGAGCAGTACTTC.

V and J are TRBV19 and TRBJ2-7; 8 nucleotides match TRBD2. The CDR3 is made up of 14 amino acids. Per germline, CDR1 LNHDA and CDR2 SQIVND (reference sequence). The V and J ends lost 6 bases and 5 bases, in that order; junction bases with no gene match: 9. The CDR3 region has the DNA TGTGCCAGTAGGCCGGCTAGCGGGCGGGACGAGCAGTACTTC. This translates into CASRPASGRDEQYF.

The V gene is TRBV20-1, the J gene TRBJ1-1, with no clear D. CDR3 length: 11 residues. The germline gives CDR1 DFQATT, CDR2 SNEGSKA (reference sequence). Trimming pared 1 base from V and 7 bases from J, leaving 7 bases between. CDR3 sequence (DNA): TGCAGTGCTAGAGGGGCCCTTGAAGCTTTCTTT. Translated: CSARGALEAFF.

The gene calls are TRBV7-6 and TRBJ2-5; 13 bases fit TRBD2. After removal of 1 base from V and 5 bases from J, the junction contained 7 bases not matched to a gene. Germline loops: CDR1 SGHVS, CDR2 FNYEAQ. The CDR3 has 17 amino acids. The CDR3 here is CASSLGTSGSFGETQYF. In DNA form, the CDR3 reads TGTGCCAGCAGCTTAGGGACTAGCGGGAGTTTCGGGGAGACCCAGTACTTC.